This T cell receptor (beta chain) originates from a study of tumor-infiltrating lymphocytes in primary liver carcinoma. Synthesis of TCR beta cDNA was carried out from approximately 0.55 ug total RNA with a constant-region primer. Slightly modified ARM-PCR served as the procedure for the TCR beta libraries. These libraries came from three rounds of nested multiplex PCR. TRBV1-TRBV30 forward primers and a C-beta reverse primer were used in the first two PCR rounds, which each ran for approximately 11 cycles. TCRdb ran MiXCR on the multiplex PCR reads and lists one entry per CDR3 protein. The data show some 180,000 distinct CDR3 sequences, 85% seen once. Germline CDR1 is GTSNPN and CDR2 is SVGIG (reference sequence). The CDR3 is 15 amino acids. This clonotype showed up just once. The conserved closing phenylalanine or tryptophan is absent in this CDR3, likely reflecting a read error. Co-extraction of RNA and DNA was performed on about 20-32 mg of unsorted bulk tissue.

The J gene is TRBJ2-4, the V gene TRBV30; 7 bases agree with TRBD2. The TCR sequence derives from a man aged 35 to 55 with primary liver carcinoma and hepatitis B virus infection. Source material: tumor tissue from primary liver carcinoma. CDR3 DNA sequence: TGTGCCCGGAGTAACCGGGGGGTAACCAAAAACATTCAGTACTCC. As protein: CARSNRGVTKNIQYS.